These 13 T cell receptor beta chains came from one sample sequenced in a study of T-cell memory formation after mild COVID-19. Via MiXCR, TCRdb re-called the 5' RACE reads, giving one row per CDR3 protein. Among roughly 280,000 distinct CDR3 sequences listed, approximately 8.4% were seen once. The sample comprised PBMCs or a T cell subset sorted from them (not recorded which). The receptors stem from a man younger than 35 who had mild COVID-19 (a few samples of this study predate the infection). Cell type and time point are not known.

This clonotype was counted ten times or more. The chain's CDR3 is CASREEGAPYNEQFF. CDR3 in DNA: TGTGCCAGCAGGGAAGAGGGGGCCCCCTACAATGAGCAGTTCTTC. J is TRBJ2-1 and V is TRBV11-2; TRBD1 aligns across 7 bases. After removal of 6 bases from V and 2 bases from J, the junction contained 7 bases not matched to a gene. CDR3 length equals 15 residues. CDR1 and CDR2 (germline): SGHAT, FQNNGV.

The genes are TRBV5-4 and TRBJ1-1; D gene ambiguous. The V and J ends lost 5 bases and 3 bases respectively, with 14 bases between them. The CDR3 totals 14 residues. Germline values: CDR1 SGHNT, CDR2 YYREEE (reference sequence). DNA for the CDR3: TGTGCCAGCAGTTTAGAGGGCGGGTACACTGAAGCTTTCTTT. Translation gives CASSLEGGYTEAFF. Full variable domain (outside the CDR3, taken from reference TRBV5-4 and TRBJ1-1): ETGVTQSPTHLIKTRGQQVTLRCSSQSGHNTVSWYQQALGQGPQFIFQYYREEENGRGNFPPRFSGLQFPNYSSELNVNALELDDSALYLCASSLEGGYTEAFFGQGTRLTVV.

The chain carries TRBV28 and TRBJ2-7; 9 positions match TRBD1. Per the germline V gene, CDR1 is MDHEN and CDR2 is SYDVKM. V gave up 3 bases and J gave up 7 bases; unmatched junction bases: 13. CDR3 length: 16 amino acids. The CDR3 spells CASSLPGTGPTGEQYV. CDR3 bases: TGTGCCAGCAGTTTGCCCGGGACAGGGCCGACTGGGGAGCAGTACGTC.

The sample holds a few counts of this clonotype. The V call is TRBV20-1, the J call TRBJ1-1; D is ambiguous. Trimming took off 1 base at V and 2 bases at J, with 11 bases between the two ends. CDR1 is DFQATT and CDR2 is SNEGSKA in the germline V gene (reference sequence). The CDR3 has 14 residues. For the CDR3, the DNA is TGCAGTGCTAGAGCGGGCAGATTAAACACTGAAGCTTTCTTT. The encoded protein is CSARAGRLNTEAFF.

In this sample, this clonotype turned up a few times. The chain recombines TRBV7-9 with TRBJ1-5, with D perhaps TRBD1 (6 bases). V dropped 2 bases and J dropped 5 bases, with 13 bases sitting between them. CDR3 size: 15 residues. Germline assignment: CDR1 SEHNR and CDR2 FQNEAQ (reference sequence). The CDR3 spells CASSLFAGADQPQHF. CDR3 DNA sequence: TGTGCCAGCAGCTTATTTGCAGGGGCCGATCAGCCCCAGCATTTT.

This clonotype has a handful of counts. V and J are TRBV5-1 and TRBJ2-3; a possible D gene is TRBD2 (5 bases). CDR3 length: 14 residues. CDR1 SGHRS and CDR2 YFSETQ come from the germline V gene. V dropped 5 bases and J dropped 4 bases, with 14 bases sitting between them. The CDR3 DNA reads TGCGCCAGCAGAACCTCAAAGAGGGCAGATACGCAGTATTTT. The encoded protein is CASRTSKRADTQYF. Drawing the rest from reference TRBV5-1 and TRBJ2-3, the complete variable domain is KAGVTQTPRYLIKTRGQQVTLSCSPISGHRSVSWYQQTPGQGLQFLFEYFSETQRNKGNFPGRFSGRQFSNSRSEMNVSTLELGDSALYLCASRTSKRADTQYFGPGTRLTVL.

The rearrangement links TRBV11-2 to TRBJ2-1; no clear D. This CDR3 contains 12 residues. Germline CDR1 and CDR2: SGHAT and FQNNGV. Between the trimmed V and J ends, which lost 5 bases and 13 bases, there was a span of 15 bases. The DNA of the CDR3 is TGTGCCAGCAGCACAACGACGTATACTCAGTTCTTC. Translating gives CASSTTTYTQFF. Using reference TRBV11-2 and TRBJ2-1 for the parts outside the CDR3, the full variable domain is EAGVAQSPRYKIIEKRQSVAFWCNPISGHATLYWYQQILGQGPKLLIQFQNNGVVDDSQLPKDRFSAERLKGVDSTLKIQPAKLEDSAVYLCASSTTTYTQFFGPGTRLTVL.

The chain has TRBV4-3 and TRBJ2-7; 9 bases are shared with TRBD2. The germline gives CDR1 LGHNA, CDR2 YSLEER. The CDR3 runs to 16 residues. Trimming took 4 bases from V and 4 from J; bases not matched to a gene: 11. CDR3 nucleotides: TGCGCCAGCAGCCGACTGGATGGCGGGGGGGATTACGAGCAGTACTTC. It specifies CASSRLDGGGDYEQYF.

This clonotype has a count of ten or more. This sequence joins TRBV6-6 and TRBJ1-6, with D possibly matching TRBD1 (5 bases). The CDR3 loop spans 15 amino acids. Trimming left V 4 bases short and J 8 bases short, with 15 bases between. Germline CDR1 MNHNY, CDR2 SVGAGI (reference sequence). The DNA of the CDR3 is TGTGCCAGCAGTTCGGTCTCCGGGGCGGATTCACCCCTCCACTTT. Its protein product is CASSSVSGADSPLHF.

In its sample, this clonotype was seen a few times. V usage is TRBV4-1 and J usage is TRBJ2-1, with TRBD1 matching over 10 bases. The V segment lost 1 base and the J segment 6 bases; nucleotides outside the gene matches: 3. The CDR3 is made up of 15 amino acids. The V gene's germline CDR1 is MGHRA and CDR2 YSYEKL. The CDR3 region is CASSQGDRGGNEQFF. CDR3 DNA: TGCGCCAGCAGCCAAGGGGACAGGGGAGGCAATGAGCAGTTCTTC.

The chain is built from TRBV27 and TRBJ2-7; possibly TRBD2 for D (6 bases). Germline CDR1 and CDR2: MNHEY and SMNVEV (reference sequence). This CDR3 contains 15 residues. V was shortened by 2 bases and J by 6 bases, with 17 bases between the two germline ends. The CDR3 DNA reads as TGTGCCAGCAGTTTAACTCGGCCAGCAGCGGGCGAGCAGTACTTC. Translated, it gives CASSLTRPAAGEQYF.

The V and J genes are TRBV7-3 and TRBJ2-3; 7 bases align to TRBD1. The CDR3 is 15 residues long. Germline CDR1 and CDR2: SGHTA and FQGTGA. With V trimmed by 0 bases and J by 4 bases, 4 bases remained unmatched. CDR3 DNA: TGTGCCAGCAGCTTAACCACAGGGGTAGCAGATACGCAGTATTTT. Translation: CASSLTTGVADTQYF.

This sequence joins TRBV29-1 and TRBJ1-5, with 7 bases fitting TRBD1. Trimming at V came to 6 bases and at J to 1 base, leaving 6 bases not matched to a gene. The CDR3 consists of 14 residues. In germline, CDR1 is SQVTM, CDR2 ANQGSEA. The CDR3 DNA is TGCAGCGTGAAAGGGGGCCACAGCAATCAGCCCCAGCATTTT. It specifies CSVKGGHSNQPQHF.